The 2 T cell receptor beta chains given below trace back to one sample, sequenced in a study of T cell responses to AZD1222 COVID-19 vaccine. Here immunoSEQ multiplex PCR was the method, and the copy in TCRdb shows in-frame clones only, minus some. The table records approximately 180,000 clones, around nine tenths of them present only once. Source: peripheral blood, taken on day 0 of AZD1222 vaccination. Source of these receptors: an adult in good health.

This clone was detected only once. The CDR3 sequence is CASSLGAGGRGYTF. The CDR3 bases are TGTGCCAGCAGTTTAGGGGCAGGGGGTCGAGGCTACACCTTC. This sequence joins TRBV27 and TRBJ1-2, with TRBD1 identical over 7 bases. The germline CDR1 and CDR2 sequences are MNHEY and SMNVEV (reference sequence). V was clipped by 2 bases and J by 8 bases; unmatched bases: 8. The CDR3 consists of 14 residues.

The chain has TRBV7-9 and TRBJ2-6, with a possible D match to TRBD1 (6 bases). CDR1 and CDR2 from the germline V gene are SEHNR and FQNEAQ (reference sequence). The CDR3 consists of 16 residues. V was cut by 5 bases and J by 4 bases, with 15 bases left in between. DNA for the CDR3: TGTGCCAGCAGCCCAGGGACACATGCCGGGGCCAACGTCCTGACTTTC. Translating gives CASSPGTHAGANVLTF.